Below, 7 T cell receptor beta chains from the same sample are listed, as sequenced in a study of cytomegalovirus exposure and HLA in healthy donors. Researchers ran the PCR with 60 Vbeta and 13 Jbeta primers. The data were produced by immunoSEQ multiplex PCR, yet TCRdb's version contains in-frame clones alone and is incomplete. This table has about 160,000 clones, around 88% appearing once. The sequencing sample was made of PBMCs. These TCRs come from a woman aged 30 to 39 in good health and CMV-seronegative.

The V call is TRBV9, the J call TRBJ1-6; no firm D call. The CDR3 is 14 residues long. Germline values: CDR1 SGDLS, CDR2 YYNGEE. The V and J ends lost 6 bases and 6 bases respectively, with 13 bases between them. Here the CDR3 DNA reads TGTGCCAGCAAAGGCGCGCAGGCTAATTCACCCCTCCACTTT. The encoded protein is CASKGAQANSPLHF.

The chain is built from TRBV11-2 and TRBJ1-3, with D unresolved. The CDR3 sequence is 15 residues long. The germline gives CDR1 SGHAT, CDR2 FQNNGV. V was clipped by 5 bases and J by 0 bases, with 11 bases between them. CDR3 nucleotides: TGTGCCAGCAGCCGACGGAGAGACTCTGGAAACACCATATATTTT. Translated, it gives CASSRRRDSGNTIYF.

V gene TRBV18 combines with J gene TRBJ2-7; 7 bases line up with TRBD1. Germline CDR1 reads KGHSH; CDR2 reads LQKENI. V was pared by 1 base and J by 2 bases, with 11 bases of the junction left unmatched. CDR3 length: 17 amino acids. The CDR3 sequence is CASSPRPTGTRTYEQYF. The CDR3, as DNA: TGTGCCAGCTCACCACGCCCGACAGGGACCCGTACCTACGAGCAGTACTTC.

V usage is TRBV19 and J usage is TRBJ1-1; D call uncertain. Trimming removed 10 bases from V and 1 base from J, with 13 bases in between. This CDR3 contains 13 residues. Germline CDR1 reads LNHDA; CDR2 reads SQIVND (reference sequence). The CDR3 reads CANPGMTNTEAFF. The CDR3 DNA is TGTGCCAACCCGGGAATGACGAACACTGAAGCTTTCTTT. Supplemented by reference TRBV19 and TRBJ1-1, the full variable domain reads DGGITQSPKYLFRKEGQNVTLSCEQNLNHDAMYWYRQDPGQGLRLIYYSQIVNDFQKGDIAEGYSVSREKKESFPLTVTSAQKNPTAFYLCANPGMTNTEAFFGQGTRLTVV.

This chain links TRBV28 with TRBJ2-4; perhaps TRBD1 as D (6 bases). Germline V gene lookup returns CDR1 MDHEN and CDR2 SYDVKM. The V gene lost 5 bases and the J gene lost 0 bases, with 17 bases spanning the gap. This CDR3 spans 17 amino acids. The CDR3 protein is CASSQPLGAGAKNIQYF. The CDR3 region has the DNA TGTGCCAGCAGTCAGCCCTTGGGGGCTGGAGCCAAAAACATTCAGTACTTC.

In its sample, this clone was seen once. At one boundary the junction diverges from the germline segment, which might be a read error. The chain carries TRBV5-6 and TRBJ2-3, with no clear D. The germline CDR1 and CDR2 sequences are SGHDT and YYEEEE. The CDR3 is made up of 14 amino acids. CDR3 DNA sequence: TGTGCCAGCAGCTTGGATCACAGCACAGATATGCAGTATTTT. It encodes CASSLDHSTDMQYF.

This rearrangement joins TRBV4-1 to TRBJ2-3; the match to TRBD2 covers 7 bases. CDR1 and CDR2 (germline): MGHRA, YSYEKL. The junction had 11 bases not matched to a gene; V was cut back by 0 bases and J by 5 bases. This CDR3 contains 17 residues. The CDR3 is CASSQDVPLWGGDTQYF. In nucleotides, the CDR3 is TGCGCCAGCAGCCAAGATGTCCCGCTGTGGGGGGGAGATACGCAGTATTTT.